Described below is a single TCR beta chain sequence and its context. What it binds is not known. PCR employed 60 Vbeta and 13 Jbeta primers. Study processing details: Later, an analysis found 75 million to 100 million unique TCR beta chains, and approximately 10 million of these were shared. Profiling relied on immunoSEQ multiplex PCR, and the TCRdb table lists in-frame clones only, not all of them. That table is the source of V, J and clone size, and D and trimming were worked out from the DNA. The data hold about 80,000 clones, with 80% observed a single time. Germline V gives CDR1 SNHLY, CDR2 FYNNEI. V was clipped by 6 bases and J by 4 bases, with 7 bases between them. The CDR3 consists of 12 residues. This record belongs to a study of cytomegalovirus exposure and HLA in healthy donors. Overall study findings and caveats: The authors reported that TCR beta sequences could predict HLA-A and HLA-B alleles. These predictions were accurate for most subjects in the first cohort. In a later analysis, compared with equally common non-associated chains, HLA-associated beta chains were more expanded.

The chain combines TRBV2 with TRBJ1-5, with D uncertain. The receptor's source is a man in his fifties or sixties in good health and CMV-seropositive. The material sequenced was PBMCs. CDR3 DNA: TGTGCCAGCAGGGGAGCGAATCAGCCCCAGCATTTT. Its translation: CASRGANQPQHF.